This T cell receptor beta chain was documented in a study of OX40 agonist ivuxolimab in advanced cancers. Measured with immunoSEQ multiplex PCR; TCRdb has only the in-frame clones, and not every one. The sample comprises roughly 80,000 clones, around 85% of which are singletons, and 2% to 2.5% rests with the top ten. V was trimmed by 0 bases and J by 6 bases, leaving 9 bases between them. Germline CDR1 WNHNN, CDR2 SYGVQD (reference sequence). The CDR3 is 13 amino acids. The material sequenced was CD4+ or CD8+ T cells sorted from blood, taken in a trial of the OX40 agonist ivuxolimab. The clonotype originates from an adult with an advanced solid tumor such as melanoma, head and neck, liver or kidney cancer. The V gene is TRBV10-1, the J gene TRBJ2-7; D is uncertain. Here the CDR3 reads CASSESMAREQYF. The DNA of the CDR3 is TGCGCCAGCAGTGAGTCGATGGCGCGCGAGCAGTACTTC.